This is a list of T cell receptor beta chains from one sample in a study of T-cell memory formation after mild COVID-19. TCRdb re-called the 5' RACE reads through MiXCR, storing one row per CDR3 protein. The sample has fewer than 300,000 distinct CDR3 sequences, approximately 15% seen once; the top ten hold roughly a fifth. Sequenced sample: PBMCs or a T cell subset sorted from them (not recorded which). The receptors were sampled from a man aged 18 to 30 who had mild COVID-19 (a few samples of this study predate the infection). Cell type and time point are not known. Both conserved end residues are part of each CDR3. A D gene is named only where the DNA matches it firmly. Only some rows state a clone size, as once, few, many or a class for expanded clones.

12	-	TRBV4-1	-	TRBJ2-1	TGCGCCAGCAGCCAGCCCCAGAGTGAGCAGTTCTTC	CASSQPQSEQFF
16	-	TRBV2	-	TRBJ1-4	TGTGCCAGCAGTGAAGCGTTAACAGCAACTAATGAAAAACTGTTTTTT	CASSEALTATNEKLFF
17	-	TRBV7-2	-	TRBJ2-2	TGTGCCAGCAGAGGGGGCCCGACTAGCGCGAACACCGGGGAGCTGTTTTTT	CASRGGPTSANTGELFF
16	few	TRBV7-9	TRBD1	TRBJ2-2	TGTGCCAGCAGCCCTGACAGGGGCTTGAATAACGGGGAGCTGTTTTTT	CASSPDRGLNNGELFF
14	few	TRBV7-8	-	TRBJ2-2	TGTGCCAGCAGCTCCCGGACAGCGGCCGGGGAGCTGTTTTTT	CASSSRTAAGELFF
15	few	TRBV9	-	TRBJ2-3	TGTGCCAGCAGCGTCCGGGACTTCCGCACAGATACGCAGTATTTT	CASSVRDFRTDTQYF
11	few	TRBV12-3/TRBV12-4	TRBD2	TRBJ2-1	TGTGCCACCCGGGGGGGAAATGAGCAGTTCTTC	CATRGGNEQFF
16	few	TRBV5-6	TRBD1	TRBJ2-2	TGTGCCAGCAGCTTGGCCGGACAGGGGCAGACCGGGGAGCTGTTTTTT	CASSLAGQGQTGELFF
13	few	TRBV20-1	-	TRBJ1-2	TGCAGTGCCATGGACGGCGATAACTATGGCTACACCTTC	CSAMDGDNYGYTF
13	-	TRBV7-9	-	TRBJ2-7	TGTGCCAGCACCCGACAAGGATTCTGCGAGCAGTACTTC	CASTRQGFCEQYF
17	many	TRBV6-5	-	TRBJ2-2	TGTGCCAGCAGTCCTGGGTCCGGGAGACGGAACACCGGGGAGCTGTTTTTT	CASSPGSGRRNTGELFF
14	-	TRBV6-5	TRBD2	TRBJ2-7	TGTGCCAGCAGTCCACCGGGGGGGTTCTACGAGCAGTACTTC	CASSPPGGFYEQYF
17	-	TRBV7-2	-	TRBJ2-1	TGTGCCAGCAGCTTAGTGCGGGGACAGTCATACTACAATGAGCAGTTCTTC	CASSLVRGQSYYNEQFF
12	few	TRBV24-1	TRBD2	TRBJ2-3	TGTGCCACCGCGGGGGACACAGATACGCAGTATTTT	CATAGDTDTQYF
14	-	TRBV25-1	-	TRBJ2-7	TGTGCCAGCAGTGATTTAGGACATTCGTACGAGCAGTACTTC	CASSDLGHSYEQYF
13	few	TRBV18	-	TRBJ2-3	TGTGCCAGCTCACCAACAGGCACAGATACGCAGTATTTT	CASSPTGTDTQYF
13	few	TRBV30	-	TRBJ2-1	TGTGCCTGGAGTAACAGGTTGGGCAATGAGCAGTTCTTC	CAWSNRLGNEQFF
16	few	TRBV20-1	TRBD2	TRBJ2-1	TGCAGTGCTAGAGATCTGGCGGGACTAAGTTACAATGAGCAGTTCTTC	CSARDLAGLSYNEQFF
18	few	TRBV5-5	TRBD2	TRBJ2-5	TGTGCCAGCAGCTTTCGCAGGGCGGTAGCGGGGGGTGGAGAGACCCAGTACTTC	CASSFRRAVAGGGETQYF
20	-	TRBV4-2	TRBD2	TRBJ2-1	TGTGCCAGCAGCCAAGCGGTCGCTAGCGGGGGGCTCAGCTCCTACAATGAGCAGTTCTTC	CASSQAVASGGLSSYNEQFF
14	-	TRBV28	TRBD1	TRBJ1-1	TGTGCCAGCAGTGTACAGGGGATGGGACCTGAAGCTTTCTTT	CASSVQGMGPEAFF
15	few	TRBV2	TRBD2	TRBJ2-3	TGTGCCGCAAGGCTAGCGGGGGGGGCCCGTGATACGCAGTATTTT	CAARLAGGARDTQYF
16	few	TRBV6-6	TRBD1	TRBJ1-5	TGTGCCAGCAGTTACTCTCCGGACAGGGGAAATCAGCCCCAGCATTTT	CASSYSPDRGNQPQHF
15	-	TRBV6-1	-	TRBJ1-3	TGTGCCAGCAGCGACGGTCACCCCTCTGGAAACACCATATATTTT	CASSDGHPSGNTIYF
13	many	TRBV12-3/TRBV12-4	-	TRBJ1-4	TGTGCCAGCACCCGAGCAGGGCCAGGAAAACTGTTTTTT	CASTRAGPGKLFF
13	few	TRBV7-3	-	TRBJ2-1	TGTGCCAGCAGCCAGGGACGGTTCAATGAGCAGTTCTTC	CASSQGRFNEQFF
11	-	TRBV29-1	-	TRBJ2-1	TGCAGCGTTGGTGGGATAAGCGAGCAGTTCTTC	CSVGGISEQFF
16	few	TRBV10-2	-	TRBJ1-1	TGCGCCAGCAGTGATTACGGGACCCCCCGGGGAACTGAAGCTTTCTTT	CASSDYGTPRGTEAFF
15	few	TRBV5-1	-	TRBJ2-5	TGCGCCAGCACAAGGTTCCTAACCGGGGGAGAGACCCAGTACTTC	CASTRFLTGGETQYF
13	-	TRBV18	-	TRBJ1-2	TGTGCCAGCTCACCCGGTCCCTTCTATGGCTACACCTTC	CASSPGPFYGYTF
11	-	TRBV20-1	-	TRBJ2-5	TGCAGTGCTAGAGATCGGGGACGGCCGTACTTC	CSARDRGRPYF
16	-	TRBV5-1	-	TRBJ2-3	TGCGCCAGCAGCTTGGGTAGGAGCACTAGCACAGATACGCAGTATTTT	CASSLGRSTSTDTQYF
11	-	TRBV6-2/TRBV6-3	-	TRBJ1-5	TGTGCCAGCAGTTCGGGTCAGCCCCAGCATTTT	CASSSGQPQHF
18	-	TRBV12-3/TRBV12-4	TRBD1	TRBJ1-1	TGTGCCAGCAGTTTTGAAAGGCTGCGGGACAGGGTGAACACTGAAGCTTTCTTT	CASSFERLRDRVNTEAFF
15	-	TRBV11-2	TRBD1	TRBJ1-2	TGTGCCAGCAGCCCTCTACAGGGGCCCCGCTATGTCTACACCTTC	CASSPLQGPRYVYTF
15	few	TRBV7-2	-	TRBJ1-1	TGTGCCAGCAGCTTAAGGTGGGGGGGGAACACTGAAGCTTTCTTT	CASSLRWGGNTEAFF
16	-	TRBV25-1	-	TRBJ1-2	TGTGCCAGCAGTGCCTATCGTGGGGCAGGCGGTGATGGCTACACCTTC	CASSAYRGAGGDGYTF
17	few	TRBV6-2/TRBV6-3	-	TRBJ1-1	TGTGCCAGCAGTTACGAAACAGGAATTTTTTTTGACACTGAAGCTTTCTTT	CASSYETGIFFDTEAFF
15	many	TRBV9	TRBD1	TRBJ2-1	TGTGCCAGCAGCGTTGCCGGACAGGGGGACAATGAGCAGTTCTTC	CASSVAGQGDNEQFF
14	-	TRBV5-1	-	TRBJ2-5	TGCGCCAGCAGCCCAACCGCAGGGCAAGAGACCCAGTACTTC	CASSPTAGQETQYF
15	-	TRBV4-3	-	TRBJ1-2	TGCGCCAGCAGCCTGGAAAGGCAGGGTTACTATGGCTACACCTTC	CASSLERQGYYGYTF
15	few	TRBV4-2	-	TRBJ2-1	TGTGCCAGCAGCCAAGACTTTATCTCCTACAATGAGCAGTTCTTC	CASSQDFISYNEQFF
15	few	TRBV7-8	TRBD1	TRBJ1-1	TGTGCCAGCAGCCCTCGGACAGGGGGCCTCACTGAAGCTTTCTTT	CASSPRTGGLTEAFF
15	many	TRBV6-6	-	TRBJ2-5	TGTGCCAGCAGACCCCAAGGGGGGCCGGAAGAGACCCAGTACTTC	CASRPQGGPEETQYF
13	-	TRBV10-3	-	TRBJ2-1	TGTGCCATCAGTGAGAGGACAAGCGATGAGCAGTTCTTC	CAISERTSDEQFF
14	-	TRBV7-2	-	TRBJ1-2	TGTGCCAGCAGTTCCCTCGGGTGGGACTATGGCTACACCTTC	CASSSLGWDYGYTF
13	few	TRBV9	-	TRBJ1-5	TGTGCCAGCAGCTTTGGGGTGGGACAGCCCCAGCATTTT	CASSFGVGQPQHF
18	few	TRBV4-1	TRBD2	TRBJ2-3	TGCGCCAGCAGCCAGGGACTAGCGGGGGGACCCCGTACAGATACGCAGTATTTT	CASSQGLAGGPRTDTQYF
16	-	TRBV19	-	TRBJ1-5	TGTGCCACCCAGGCGTCCTTGGCCCGTAGCAATCAGCCCCAGCATTTT	CATQASLARSNQPQHF
13	-	TRBV29-1	-	TRBJ1-5	TGCAGCGCCCAATGGGATAGCAATCAGCCCCAGCATTTT	CSAQWDSNQPQHF
14	few	TRBV12-3/TRBV12-4	TRBD2	TRBJ2-1	TGTGCCAGCATAGCTCGGGGGGGTCGGAATGAGCAGTTCTTC	CASIARGGRNEQFF
14	few	TRBV18	-	TRBJ1-5	TGTGCCAGCTCACCGACGCACGATAATCAGCCCCAGCATTTT	CASSPTHDNQPQHF
16	-	TRBV11-3	TRBD2	TRBJ2-1	TGTGCCAGCAGCTTAGGAGATAGCGGGCCCTACAATGAGCAGTTCTTC	CASSLGDSGPYNEQFF
13	few	TRBV9	-	TRBJ2-2	TGTGCCAGCAGCGCAAGGGTCCCCGGGGAGCTGTTTTTT	CASSARVPGELFF